Described below is a single TCR beta chain sequence and its context. Antigen specificity is unknown. The V and J ends lost 3 bases and 7 bases respectively, with 12 bases between them. Germline V lookup: CDR1 SGHTA, CDR2 FQGNSA. The length of the CDR3 is 14 residues. This sample was included in a study of cytomegalovirus exposure and HLA in healthy donors. Notes on the study in general: Later on, analysis showed that most CMV-associated TCR beta chains appeared to be HLA-restricted. Later examination showed HLA-associated TCR beta chains had greater clonal expansion than equally common others. When the data were analyzed later, several of the most significant clusters appeared to be linked to common viral pathogens.

It was with 60 Vbeta and 13 Jbeta primers that the PCR ran. Measured with immunoSEQ multiplex PCR; TCRdb has only the in-frame clones, and not every one. Found here are roughly 80,000 clones, 62% of them singletons; the top ten hold about 4.7%. The receptor was isolated from a male donor in good health and CMV-seropositive. The chain joins TRBV7-2 to TRBJ1-4, with a tentative D call TRBD1 (6 bases). Material: PBMCs. CDR3 sequence: CASSFRGAGEKLFF. The CDR3 nucleotides read TGTGCCAGCAGCTTTCGGGGGGCTGGTGAAAAACTGTTTTTT.